This T cell receptor (beta chain) was found in a study of cytomegalovirus exposure and HLA in healthy donors. Primers: 60 Vbeta forward and 13 Jbeta reverse. Data came from immunoSEQ multiplex PCR; TCRdb stores just in-frame clones and leaves some out. The sample yields about 200,000 clones, more than 70% seen once. CDR3 length: 16 amino acids. Per germline, CDR1 ENHRY and CDR2 SYGVKD. After removal of 4 bases from V and 4 bases from J, the junction contained 8 bases not matched to a gene. Sequencing input: PBMCs. The gene calls are TRBV10-3 and TRBJ2-1; TRBD1 aligns across 9 bases. This TCR came from a woman in her thirties or forties in good health and CMV-seronegative. CDR3 sequence: CAISGDPGQGYNEQFF. CDR3 in DNA: TGTGCCATCAGTGGAGACCCGGGACAGGGATACAATGAGCAGTTCTTC.